This T cell receptor beta chain came from a study of CD8 T cells in Susac syndrome. Healthy donors served as age- and sex-matched controls. Germline values: CDR1 MNHEY, CDR2 SVGEGT. There are 13 residues in the CDR3. The V gene lost 6 bases and the J gene lost 2 bases, with 10 bases spanning the gap. Random hexamers served to reverse transcribe about 0.45 to 1 ug RNA. The method of amplification for TCR beta CDR3 was immunoSEQ multiplex PCR, covering 54 Vbeta and 13 Jbeta. MiXCR was run by TCRdb on the immunoSEQ multiplex PCR reads, yielding one entry per CDR3 protein. The sample records around 190,000 distinct CDR3 sequences, approximately 94% being singletons.

The V call is TRBV6-2 or TRBV6-3, the J call TRBJ2-5; D uncertain. The sample taken for sequencing was CD4+ T cells from PBMCs. This sequence originates from a human donor in good health. CDR3 in amino acids: CASRPWLQETQYF. In DNA form, the CDR3 reads TGTGCCAGCAGGCCCTGGCTTCAAGAGACCCAGTACTTC.